What follows are 21 T cell receptor beta chains derived from one specimen sequenced in a study of T-cell memory formation after mild COVID-19. TCRdb fed the 5' RACE reads into MiXCR, producing one record per CDR3 protein. The sample carries about 410,000 distinct CDR3 sequences, less than 25% recorded once. The source material was PBMCs or a T cell subset sorted from them (not recorded which). Receptors originate from an adult woman who had mild COVID-19 (a few samples of this study predate the infection). Cell type and time point are not known.

This rearrangement joins TRBV7-6 to TRBJ2-1; TRBD1 is a possible D gene (6 bases). Trimming left V 5 bases short and J 5 bases short, with 28 bases between. CDR3 length: 19 amino acids. CDR1 and CDR2 from the germline V gene are SGHVS and FNYEAQ. CDR3 loop: CASSIRDLQGPAWDNEQFF. CDR3 coding DNA: TGTGCCAGCAGCATTAGGGACCTACAGGGCCCAGCTTGGGACAATGAGCAGTTCTTC. The full variable domain, with the rest looked up from reference TRBV7-6 and TRBJ2-1, is GAGVSQSPRYKVTKRGQDVALRCDPISGHVSLYWYRQALGQGPEFLTYFNYEAQQDKSGLPNDRFSAERPEGSISTLTIQRTEQRDSAMYRCASSIRDLQGPAWDNEQFFGPGTRLTVL.

This chain uses TRBV14 with TRBJ2-5; TRBD2 might be the D (5 bases). This CDR3 is built from 15 residues. The germline gives CDR1 SGHDN, CDR2 FVKESK. The V gene lost 4 bases and the J gene lost 3 bases, with 15 bases spanning the gap. CDR3 region: CASSLWQSGEETQYF. The CDR3 region has the DNA TGTGCCAGCAGCCTCTGGCAAAGCGGTGAAGAGACCCAGTACTTC.

The chain has TRBV10-3 and TRBJ2-5; no reliable D call. V shed 6 bases and J shed 2 bases, with 10 bases lying between them. The CDR3 runs to 13 residues. Per the germline V gene, CDR1 is ENHRY and CDR2 is SYGVKD. This CDR3 reads CAISPLGQETQYF. The CDR3 bases are TGTGCCATCAGCCCCCTCGGGCAAGAGACCCAGTACTTC.

The chain's CDR3 is CASSLVEGVGYTF. Written as DNA, the CDR3 is TGTGCCAGCAGCTTGGTCGAGGGCGTCGGCTACACCTTC. The rearrangement uses TRBV7-2 and TRBJ1-2, with no clear D. Germline CDR1 and CDR2: SGHTA and FQGNSA. Trimming stripped 3 bases from V and 8 bases from J, with 13 bases between. This CDR3 region has 13 residues. Complete variable domain (other parts from reference TRBV7-2 and TRBJ1-2): GAGVSQSPSNKVTEKGKDVELRCDPISGHTALYWYRQSLGQGLEFLIYFQGNSAPDKSGLPSDRFSAERTGGSVSTLTIQRTQQEDSAVYLCASSLVEGVGYTFGSGTRLTVV.

The CDR3 nucleotides read TGCGCCAGCAGGGGAGATGAAAAACTGTTTTTT. Its translation: CASRGDEKLFF. This rearrangement joins TRBV23-1 to TRBJ1-4; D is uncertain. TRBV23-1 is an open reading frame whose function is uncertain. The V end lost 6 bases, the J end lost 6 bases, and 5 bases lay between the germline ends. This CDR3 contains 11 residues.

The chain is built from TRBV5-5 and TRBJ1-1; D remains ambiguous. V shed 4 bases and J shed 6 bases, with 19 bases lying between them. CDR1 and CDR2 (germline): SGHKS, YYEKEE (reference sequence). This CDR3 comprises 15 residues. The CDR3 sequence is CASSLPWLDGPEAFF. The CDR3 bases are TGTGCCAGCAGCCTACCATGGCTGGACGGACCTGAAGCTTTCTTT.

This clonotype has a handful of counts. The chain combines TRBV24-1 with TRBJ2-1, with D perhaps TRBD2 (5 bases). Germline V gene data show CDR1 as KGHDR and CDR2 as SFDVKD. Trimming removed 2 bases at V and 0 bases at J, with 10 bases between. The CDR3 is 16 amino acids. CDR3 loop: CATSDSEAASYNEQFF. The CDR3 coding sequence is TGTGCCACCAGTGATTCGGAAGCGGCCTCCTACAATGAGCAGTTCTTC.

This clonotype occurred a few times. The chain uses TRBV20-1 and TRBJ2-1; the match to TRBD2 covers 13 bases. The CDR3 loop spans 13 amino acids. Germline assignment: CDR1 DFQATT and CDR2 SNEGSKA (reference sequence). The V gene end was trimmed by 6 bases and the J gene end by 7 bases; junction bases not matched to a gene: 3. Here the CDR3 DNA reads TGCAGTGCCGGACTAGCGGGGGTAAATGAGCAGTTCTTC. Its protein product is CSAGLAGVNEQFF.

In DNA form, the CDR3 reads TGTGCCAGCAGCGAGGGACTGGCCCAGTACTTC. It is translated as CASSEGLAQYF. The rearrangement uses TRBV3-1 and TRBJ2-5; tentative D call: TRBD2 (6 bases). CDR1 LGHDT and CDR2 YNNKEL come from the germline V gene (reference sequence). V lost 5 bases, J lost 9 bases, and 10 bases lay in between. This CDR3 contains 11 residues.

The gene calls are TRBV12-3 or TRBV12-4 and TRBJ1-1, with 7 bases identical to TRBD1. Trimming took 5 bases from V and 4 from J; bases not matched to a gene: 10. The CDR3 is 15 amino acids. CDR3 DNA sequence: TGTGCCAGCAGTCCCCTGACAGGGTTTATCACTGAAGCTTTCTTT. Protein sequence: CASSPLTGFITEAFF.

The chain couples TRBV7-3 to TRBJ2-1; a possible D gene is TRBD1 (5 bases). The CDR3 length is 15 residues. Trimming left V 2 bases short and J 0 bases short, with 8 bases between. Germline-derived CDR1 and CDR2 are SGHTA and FQGTGA. CDR3 residues: CASSLVDSSYNEQFF. The DNA for the CDR3 is TGTGCCAGCAGCTTAGTCGACAGCTCCTACAATGAGCAGTTCTTC.

This chain joins TRBV3-1 and TRBJ2-1; D remains ambiguous. Germline CDR1 and CDR2: LGHDT and YNNKEL (reference sequence). Trimming took 0 bases from V and 6 from J, leaving 6 bases between them. This CDR3 is 13 amino acids long. This CDR3 is CASSQELGNEQFF. The CDR3 DNA reads as TGTGCCAGCAGCCAAGAGTTAGGCAATGAGCAGTTCTTC.

The gene calls are TRBV3-1 and TRBJ1-5, with D uncertain. The V and J ends lost 1 base and 7 bases respectively, with 5 bases between them. Per the germline V gene, CDR1 is LGHDT and CDR2 is YNNKEL (reference sequence). This CDR3 has 12 amino acids. CDR3 amino acids: CASSQGEQPQHF. DNA for the CDR3: TGTGCCAGCAGCCAAGGTGAGCAGCCCCAGCATTTT.

The rearrangement uses TRBV5-5 and TRBJ1-5; 8 positions agree with TRBD1. Per germline, CDR1 SGHKS and CDR2 YYEKEE (reference sequence). Trimming cost V 2 bases and J 16 bases; bases outside gene matches: 17. The CDR3 has 15 amino acids. The CDR3 DNA reads TGTGCCAGCAGCTTTATCGGGACAGGAATCGAAGTCGAACATTTT. Residues: CASSFIGTGIEVEHF.

The gene calls are TRBV5-1 and TRBJ2-5; 7 bases align to TRBD2. Trimming cost V 1 base and J 1 base; bases outside gene matches: 4. CDR1 and CDR2 from the germline V gene are SGHRS and YFSETQ. This CDR3 has 15 amino acids. The CDR3 loop is CASSLWPGGQETQYF. The CDR3 bases are TGCGCCAGCAGCTTGTGGCCGGGGGGCCAAGAGACCCAGTACTTC.

There are a few counts of this clonotype. The chain uses TRBV12-3 or TRBV12-4 and TRBJ1-4, with D uncertain. The length of the CDR3 is 14 residues. Trimming left V 3 bases short and J 6 bases short, with 11 bases between. The CDR3 spells CASSLGAAYEKLFF. CDR3 nucleotide sequence: TGTGCCAGCAGTTTGGGCGCGGCCTATGAAAAACTGTTTTTT.

This clonotype was found a few times. Here the CDR3 reads CSATRPLAGPGHEQFF. CDR3 in DNA: TGCAGTGCTACTCGCCCCTTAGCGGGGCCGGGCCATGAGCAGTTCTTC. V usage is TRBV20-1 and J usage is TRBJ2-1, with 8 bases aligning to TRBD2. The germline V gene has CDR1 DFQATT and CDR2 SNEGSKA (reference sequence). The J segment lost 8 bases and the V segment lost 4 bases, leaving 16 bases of the junction unmatched. The CDR3 loop spans 16 amino acids.

The genes are TRBV27 and TRBJ2-1; D is uncertain. In germline, CDR1 is MNHEY, CDR2 SMNVEV (reference sequence). Trimming took 7 bases from V and 6 from J, leaving 10 bases between them. This CDR3 comprises 12 residues. The CDR3 region is CASKGVRNEQFF. For the CDR3, the DNA is TGTGCCAGCAAGGGCGTTCGCAATGAGCAGTTCTTC.

This clonotype occurred a few times. The rearrangement uses TRBV12-3 or TRBV12-4 and TRBJ2-1; unclear D gene. The CDR3 length is 13 residues. V was trimmed by 1 base and J by 8 bases, leaving 9 bases between them. The CDR3 is CASSLGDIDEQFF. CDR3 DNA sequence: TGTGCCAGCAGTTTAGGTGATATTGATGAGCAGTTCTTC.

This clonotype was detected only a few times. The V and J genes are TRBV27 and TRBJ2-7; TRBD1 matches at 8 bases. The CDR3 spans 15 residues. V lost 1 base to trimming and J lost 6 bases; unmatched junction nucleotides: 8. Germline V gene lookup returns CDR1 MNHEY and CDR2 SMNVEV (reference sequence). CDR3 amino acids: CASSLLGGQVGEQYF. In DNA form, the CDR3 reads TGTGCCAGCAGTTTATTGGGGGGACAGGTAGGCGAGCAGTACTTC.

This clonotype was counted between two and nine times. The V call is TRBV18, the J call TRBJ2-7; D possibly corresponds to TRBD1 (6 bases). Deletions cut 2 bases from V and 3 bases from J, with 14 bases between. The CDR3 is made up of 15 amino acids. The germline CDR1 and CDR2 sequences are KGHSH and LQKENI. The chain's CDR3 is CASSPIQGVDYEQYF. CDR3 DNA: TGTGCCAGCTCACCAATACAGGGTGTCGACTACGAGCAGTACTTC.